This TCR beta chain was recorded in a study of beta chain features in type 1 diabetes. Germline CDR1 and CDR2: LNHDA and SQIVND (reference sequence). This CDR3 region has 13 residues. Losses at the gene ends were 6 bases for V and 4 bases for J; bases not matched to a gene: 5. Approximately 100 mL of blood, on average, came from one heparinised draw per donor. Reverse transcribing all isolated RNA meant expressed TCRB transcripts were sequenced. Method: immunoSEQ multiplex PCR; TCRdb's copy keeps in-frame clones and lacks some. The sample yields more than 300,000 clones, roughly 12% seen once. What was sequenced was naive CD4+ T cells from blood. The rearrangement links TRBV19 to TRBJ1-2; 7 nucleotides match TRBD1. This TCR was recovered from a man between 18 and 29 years old in good health. CDR3 residues: CASRLDRSYGYTF. The CDR3 DNA is TGTGCCAGTAGATTGGACAGGAGCTATGGCTACACCTTC.